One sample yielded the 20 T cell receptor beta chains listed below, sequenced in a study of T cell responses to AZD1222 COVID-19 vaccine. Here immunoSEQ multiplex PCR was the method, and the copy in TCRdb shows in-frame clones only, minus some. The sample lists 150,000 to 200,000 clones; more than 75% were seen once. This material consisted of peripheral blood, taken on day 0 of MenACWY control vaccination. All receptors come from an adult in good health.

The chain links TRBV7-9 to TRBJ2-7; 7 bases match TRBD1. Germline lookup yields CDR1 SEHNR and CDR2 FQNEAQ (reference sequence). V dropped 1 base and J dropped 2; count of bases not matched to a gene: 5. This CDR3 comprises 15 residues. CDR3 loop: CASSLGQGPTYEQYF. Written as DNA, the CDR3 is TGTGCCAGCAGCTTAGGACAGGGCCCAACCTACGAGCAGTACTTC. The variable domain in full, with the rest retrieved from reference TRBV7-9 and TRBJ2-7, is DTGVSQNPRHKITKRGQNVTFRCDPISEHNRLYWYRQTLGQGPEFLTYFQNEAQLEKSRLLSDRFSAERPKGSFSTLEIQRTEQGDSAMYLCASSLGQGPTYEQYFGPGTRLTVT.

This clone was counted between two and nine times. This chain's CDR3 is CASSLLSPGNTIYF. For the CDR3, the DNA is TGTGCCAGCAGCCTGCTCTCACCTGGAAACACCATATATTTT. The chain is built from TRBV11-2 and TRBJ1-3; D is undetermined. This CDR3 is 14 amino acids long. Trimming pared 5 bases from V and 2 bases from J, leaving 10 bases between. CDR1 is SGHAT, CDR2 FQNNGV, per germline.

The CDR3 bases are TGTGCCAGCAGCTTAGCACCCGGACTAGTAGACAATGAGCAGTTCTTC. Translated: CASSLAPGLVDNEQFF. The chain joins TRBV11-2 to TRBJ2-1; 7 bases agree with TRBD2. The length of the CDR3 is 16 residues. V was clipped by 1 base and J by 5 bases; unmatched bases: 8. CDR1 SGHAT and CDR2 FQNNGV come from the germline V gene. Looking up the rest from reference TRBV11-2 and TRBJ2-1 gives the full variable domain: EAGVAQSPRYKIIEKRQSVAFWCNPISGHATLYWYQQILGQGPKLLIQFQNNGVVDDSQLPKDRFSAERLKGVDSTLKIQPAKLEDSAVYLCASSLAPGLVDNEQFFGPGTRLTVL.

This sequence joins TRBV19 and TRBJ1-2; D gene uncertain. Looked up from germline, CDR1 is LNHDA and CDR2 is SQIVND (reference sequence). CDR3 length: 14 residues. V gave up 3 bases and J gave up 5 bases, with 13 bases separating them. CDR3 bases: TGTGCCAGTAGTATTGGCGTCTCGGAATATGGCTACACCTTC. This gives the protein CASSIGVSEYGYTF.

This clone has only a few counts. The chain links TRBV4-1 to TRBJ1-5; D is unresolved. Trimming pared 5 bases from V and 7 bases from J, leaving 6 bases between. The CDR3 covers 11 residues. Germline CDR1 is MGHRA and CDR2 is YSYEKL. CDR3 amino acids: CASSKWQPQHF. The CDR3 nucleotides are TGCGCCAGCAGCAAATGGCAGCCCCAGCATTTT.

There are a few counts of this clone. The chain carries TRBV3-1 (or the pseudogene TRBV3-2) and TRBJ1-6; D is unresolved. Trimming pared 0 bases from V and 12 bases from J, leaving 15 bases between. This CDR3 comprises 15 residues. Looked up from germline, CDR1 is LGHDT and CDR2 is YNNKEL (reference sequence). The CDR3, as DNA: TGTGCCAGCAGCCAAGATTACCGGTTAGTTGGACCCCTCCACTTT. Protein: CASSQDYRLVGPLHF.

The CDR3, as DNA: TGTGCCACATCCATTTTGACGGGCCCGGGTTATGGCTACACCTTC. Protein sequence: CATSILTGPGYGYTF. The chain links TRBV5-4 to TRBJ1-2; D is unclear. The CDR3 loop spans 15 amino acids. Trimming removed 9 bases from V and 5 bases from J, with 23 bases in between. Looked up from germline, CDR1 is SGHNT and CDR2 is YYREEE (reference sequence).

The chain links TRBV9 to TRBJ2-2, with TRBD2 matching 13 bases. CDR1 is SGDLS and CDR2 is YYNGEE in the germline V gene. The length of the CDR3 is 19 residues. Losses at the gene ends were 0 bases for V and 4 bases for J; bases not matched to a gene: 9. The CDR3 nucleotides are TGTGCCAGCAGCGTAGTTGGGACTAGCGGGGAGATATTCACCGGGGAGCTGTTTTTT. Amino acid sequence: CASSVVGTSGEIFTGELFF. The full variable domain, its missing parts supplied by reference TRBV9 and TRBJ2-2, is DSGVTQTPKHLITATGQRVTLRCSPRSGDLSVYWYQQSLDQGLQFLIQYYNGEERAKGNILERFSAQQFPDLHSELNLSSLELGDSALYFCASSVVGTSGEIFTGELFFGEGSRLTVL.

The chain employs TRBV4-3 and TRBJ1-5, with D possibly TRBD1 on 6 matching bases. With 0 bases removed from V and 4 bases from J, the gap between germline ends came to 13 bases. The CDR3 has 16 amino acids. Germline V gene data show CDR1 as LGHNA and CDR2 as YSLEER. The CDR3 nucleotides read TGCGCCAGCAGCCAAGATGTGATACAGGGAAATCAGCCCCAGCATTTT. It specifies CASSQDVIQGNQPQHF.

CDR3 DNA sequence: TGTGCCACCAGCCACCGAATGGGTGAGGGGCCCTACGAGCAGTACTTC. Translating it yields CATSHRMGEGPYEQYF. The genes are TRBV15 and TRBJ2-7, with D perhaps assigned TRBD1 or TRBD2 (5 bases each). The CDR3 runs to 16 residues. The V gene's germline CDR1 is LNHNV and CDR2 YYDKDF (reference sequence). The ends were cut back, 5 bases at V and 2 bases at J, with 19 bases in the middle.

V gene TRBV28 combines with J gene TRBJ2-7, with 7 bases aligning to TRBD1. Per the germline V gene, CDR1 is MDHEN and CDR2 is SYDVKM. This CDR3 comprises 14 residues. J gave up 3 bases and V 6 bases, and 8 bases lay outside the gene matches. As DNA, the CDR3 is TGTGCCAGCAGGAACCCAGGGGGTGGCTACGAGCAGTACTTC. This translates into CASRNPGGGYEQYF.

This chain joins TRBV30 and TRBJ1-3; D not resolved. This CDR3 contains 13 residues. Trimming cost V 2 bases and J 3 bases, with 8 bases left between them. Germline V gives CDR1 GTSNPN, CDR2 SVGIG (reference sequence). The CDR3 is CAWSLWDGNTIYF. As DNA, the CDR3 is TGTGCCTGGAGTCTCTGGGATGGAAACACCATATATTTT.

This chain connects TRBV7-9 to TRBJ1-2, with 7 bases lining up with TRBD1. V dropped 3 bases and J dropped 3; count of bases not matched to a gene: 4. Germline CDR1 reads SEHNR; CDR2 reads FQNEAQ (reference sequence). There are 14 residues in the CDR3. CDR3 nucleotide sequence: TGTGCCAGCAGCTTTTACGGGACAGACTATGGCTACACCTTC. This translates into CASSFYGTDYGYTF.

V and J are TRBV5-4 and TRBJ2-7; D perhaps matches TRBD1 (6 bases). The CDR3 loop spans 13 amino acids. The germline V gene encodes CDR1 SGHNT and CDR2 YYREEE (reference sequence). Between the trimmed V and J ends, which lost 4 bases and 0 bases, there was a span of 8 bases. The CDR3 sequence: CASSPDSSYEQYF. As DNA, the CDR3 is TGTGCCAGCAGCCCGGACAGCTCCTACGAGCAGTACTTC.

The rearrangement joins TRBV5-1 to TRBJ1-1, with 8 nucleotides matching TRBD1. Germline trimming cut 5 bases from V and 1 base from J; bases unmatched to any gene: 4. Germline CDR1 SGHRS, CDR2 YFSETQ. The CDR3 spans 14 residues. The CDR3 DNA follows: TGCGCCAGCAGGCGGGGACAGGAGAACACTGAAGCTTTCTTT. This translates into CASRRGQENTEAFF.

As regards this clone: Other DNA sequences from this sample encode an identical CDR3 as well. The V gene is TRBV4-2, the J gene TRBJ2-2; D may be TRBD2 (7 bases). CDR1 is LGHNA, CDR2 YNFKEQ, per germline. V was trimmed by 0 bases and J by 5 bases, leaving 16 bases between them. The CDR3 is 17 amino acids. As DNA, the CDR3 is TGTGCCAGCAGCCAAGATCCACCGGGGGGCGAGACCGGGGAGCTGTTTTTT. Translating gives CASSQDPPGGETGELFF.

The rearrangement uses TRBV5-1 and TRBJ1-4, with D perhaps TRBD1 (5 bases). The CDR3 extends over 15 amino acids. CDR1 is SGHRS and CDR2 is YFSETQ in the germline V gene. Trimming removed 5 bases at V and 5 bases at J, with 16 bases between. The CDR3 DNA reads TGCGCCAGCAGGATTGGGGGGGATCTGAATGAAAAACTGTTTTTT. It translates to CASRIGGDLNEKLFF. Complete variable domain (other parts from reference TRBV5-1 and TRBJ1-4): KAGVTQTPRYLIKTRGQQVTLSCSPISGHRSVSWYQQTPGQGLQFLFEYFSETQRNKGNFPGRFSGRQFSNSRSEMNVSTLELGDSALYLCASRIGGDLNEKLFFGSGTQLSVL.

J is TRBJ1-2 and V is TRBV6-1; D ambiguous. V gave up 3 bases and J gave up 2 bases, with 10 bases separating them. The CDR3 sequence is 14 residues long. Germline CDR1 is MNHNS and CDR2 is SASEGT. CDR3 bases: TGTGCCAGCAGTGAGGGATTGACAAACTATGGCTACACCTTC. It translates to CASSEGLTNYGYTF.

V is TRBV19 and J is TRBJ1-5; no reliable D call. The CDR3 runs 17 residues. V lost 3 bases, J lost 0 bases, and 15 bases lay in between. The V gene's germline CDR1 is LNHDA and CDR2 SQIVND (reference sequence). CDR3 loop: CASSIPAGSYSNQPQHF. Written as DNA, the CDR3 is TGTGCCAGTAGTATTCCCGCAGGTTCCTATAGCAATCAGCCCCAGCATTTT.

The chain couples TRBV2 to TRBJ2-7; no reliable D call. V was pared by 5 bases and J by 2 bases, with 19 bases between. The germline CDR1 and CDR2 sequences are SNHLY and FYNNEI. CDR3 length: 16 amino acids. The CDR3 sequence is CASSQSGLGTTYEQYF. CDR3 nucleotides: TGTGCCAGCAGTCAGTCCGGGCTGGGAACAACCTACGAGCAGTACTTC.